The subject of this entry is one T cell receptor beta chain. Its antigen is currently not known. There are no base qualities to consult, and no much larger clone falls within one base. RNA was extracted using the RNeasy kit, and roughly 0.45 to 1 microgram was reverse transcribed with random hexamers. TCR beta CDR3 regions were amplified with the immunoSEQ multiplex PCR assay covering 54 Vbeta and 13 Jbeta segments. Bias from PCR amplification was corrected by using a synthetic template baseline for primer optimization and for computational correction. As for the authors' bioinformatics: Reads were annotated to V, D and J genes according to IMGT and were analyzed with immunoSEQ Analyzer, with only productive sequences retained. Clonality was computed as one minus Shannon entropy normalized by log2 of the number of productive unique sequences. For each patient and control, public and private clones were evaluated among the 100 most prevalent clones. Susac-specific clones were defined as absent from healthy and MS cohorts, 1052 published viral clones and other ImmuneACCESS disease sequences. TCRdb reworked the public reads: Q25 trimming with fastp, MiXCR clone assembly, productive beta chains retained. Identical CDR3 protein sequences are pooled into one entry, listed with their most common genes and DNA. TCRdb, not the original authors, processed these V and J calls. The sample table records 130,000 to 150,000 distinct CDR3 sequences; 94% of these occur just once. 0.25% to 0.3% of the sample is held by the ten biggest clonotypes.

The CDR3 holds 16 amino acids from the cysteine to the phenylalanine. Left in the record is the CDR3 DNA by itself, 48 bases read in frame from the first base. As encoded in the germline V gene (reference sequence), CDR1 is SEHNR while CDR2 is FQNEAQ. V lost 6 bases and J lost 3 bases, and the count of bases not matched to a germline gene is 12. This sample stems from a study of CD8 T cells in Susac syndrome (dated 2019 in TCRdb). The study in broad terms: Repertoire sequencing was used to test whether CD8+ T cell activation and differentiation in Susac syndrome was antigen driven. The study compared CD8+ T cell repertoire clonality among 11 to 12 healthy donors, 14 Susac syndrome patients and 15 multiple sclerosis patients. Paper-wide results and their limitations: The study acknowledged that relatively few individuals were included in the TCR sequencing and HLA analysis.

Peripheral blood CD8+ and CD4+ T cells from healthy donors, Susac syndrome patients and multiple sclerosis patients were profiled by high-throughput TCR beta sequencing. Healthy donors were included as age- and sex-matched controls. Bulk CD8+ and CD4+ T cells were purified by magnetic negative isolation, whereas CD8+ TEMRA cells were enriched by FACS. Blood was collected in EDTA tubes and processed within 24 hours, with PBMCs isolated through density gradient centrifugation. PBMCs intended for TCR sequencing were cryopreserved in liquid nitrogen and were subsequently thawed in a 37 degrees C water bath. A purity of at least 90% was achieved for sorted or isolated CD4+, CD8+ and CD8+ TEMRA cells.

The sequence was obtained from a human donor in good health. Here the chain combines TRBV7-9 and TRBJ2-7; 9 middle bases align to TRBD2. Specimen: CD8+ T cells from PBMCs. The nucleotide sequence reads TGTGCCAGCAGGGGTAGCGGGAGAAAATGGGACTACGAGCAGTACTTC. The resulting protein is CASRGSGRKWDYEQYF.